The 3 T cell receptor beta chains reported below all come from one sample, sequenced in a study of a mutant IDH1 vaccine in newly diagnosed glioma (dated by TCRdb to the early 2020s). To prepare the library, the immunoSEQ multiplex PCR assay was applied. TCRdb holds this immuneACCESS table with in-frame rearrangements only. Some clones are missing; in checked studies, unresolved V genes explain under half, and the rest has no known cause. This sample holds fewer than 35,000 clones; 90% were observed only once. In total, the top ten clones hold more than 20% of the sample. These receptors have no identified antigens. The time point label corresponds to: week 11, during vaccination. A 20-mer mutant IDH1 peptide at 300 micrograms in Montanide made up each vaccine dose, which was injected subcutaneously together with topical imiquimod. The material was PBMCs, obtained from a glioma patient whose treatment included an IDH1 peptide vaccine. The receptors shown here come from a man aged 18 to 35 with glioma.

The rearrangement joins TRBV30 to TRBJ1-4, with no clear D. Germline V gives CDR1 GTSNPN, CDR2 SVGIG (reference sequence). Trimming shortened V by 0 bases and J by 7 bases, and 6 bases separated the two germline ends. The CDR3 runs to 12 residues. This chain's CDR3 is CAWSVTFEKLFF. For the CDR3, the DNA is TGTGCCTGGAGTGTAACCTTTGAAAAACTGTTTTTT.

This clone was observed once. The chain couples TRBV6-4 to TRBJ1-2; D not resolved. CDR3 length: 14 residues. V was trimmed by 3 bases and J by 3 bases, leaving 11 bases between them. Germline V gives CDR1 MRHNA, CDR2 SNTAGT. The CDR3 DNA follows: TGTGCCAGCAGTGATTCCGGGTGGGACTATGGCTACACCTTC. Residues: CASSDSGWDYGYTF.

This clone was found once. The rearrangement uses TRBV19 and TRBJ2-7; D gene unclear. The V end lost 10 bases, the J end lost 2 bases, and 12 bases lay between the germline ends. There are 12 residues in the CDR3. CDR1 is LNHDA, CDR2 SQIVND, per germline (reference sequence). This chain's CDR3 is CATSRAPYEQYF. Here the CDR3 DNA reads TGTGCCACCTCGAGAGCTCCCTACGAGCAGTACTTC.